One sample yielded the 8 T cell receptor beta chains listed below, sequenced in a study of T cells of healthy individuals. TCRdb re-called the 5' RACE reads through MiXCR, storing one row per CDR3 protein. Among approximately 100,000 distinct CDR3 sequences, 17% were seen once, and the ten largest hold over 5%. Receptor source: a human donor in good health.

The chain couples TRBV29-1 to TRBJ2-7; a possible D gene is TRBD2 (6 bases). Germline CDR1 reads SQVTM; CDR2 reads ANQGSEA. V lost 4 bases and J lost 1, with 8 bases in between. The CDR3 spans 12 residues. The CDR3 nucleotides read TGCAGCGTTGTGACTAGTTCCTACGAGCAGTACTTC. Translating gives CSVVTSSYEQYF.

This clonotype has a handful of counts. The rearrangement links TRBV5-1 to TRBJ2-7; D is possibly TRBD1 (5 bases). The CDR3 is 12 amino acids. Deletions cut 4 bases from V and 7 bases from J, with 12 bases between. CDR1 and CDR2 (germline): SGHRS, YFSETQ. The DNA for the CDR3 is TGCGCCAGCAGCATGGACAAATTTGAGCAGTACTTC. Its translation is CASSMDKFEQYF.

The chain combines TRBV11-3 with TRBJ2-4, with TRBD1 matching over 8 bases. V shed 3 bases and J 2 bases; nucleotides not matched to a gene: 6. The CDR3 length is 16 residues. The germline gives CDR1 SGHNT, CDR2 YENEEA. In DNA, the CDR3 is TGTGCCAGCAGCTTTCTACGGACAGGGACCAAAAACATTCAGTACTTC. This gives the protein CASSFLRTGTKNIQYF.

The rearrangement links TRBV12-3 or TRBV12-4 to TRBJ1-1; TRBD1 matches at 11 bases. CDR3 length equals 14 residues. V shed 3 bases, J shed 10 bases, and the junction held 7 bases outside the gene matches. Here the CDR3 DNA reads TGTGCCAGCAGTTTTGGACAGGGGGCAGTGGTAGCTTTCTTT. Translation: CASSFGQGAVVAFF.

This chain connects TRBV4-1 to TRBJ2-5, with D uncertain. Trimming took 3 bases from V and 2 from J, leaving 7 bases between them. Germline CDR1 MGHRA, CDR2 YSYEKL. The CDR3 runs 13 residues. The CDR3 loop is CASSHGHQETQYF. The CDR3 nucleotides read TGCGCCAGCAGCCACGGCCATCAAGAGACCCAGTACTTC.

The table lists this clonotype with a count of one. A much larger clone lies one base from this, so it may be a read error. The rearrangement links TRBV9 to TRBJ2-4; 7 positions match TRBD1. The CDR3 is 14 residues long. Germline V gene sequence: CDR1 SGDLS, CDR2 YYNGEE. The CDR3 loop is CASSPRQGRNNQYF. As DNA, the CDR3 is TGTGCCAGCAGCCCCCGACAGGGTAGAAACAATCAGTACTTC.

There are a few counts of this clonotype. The chain recombines TRBV7-2 with TRBJ2-4; 11 nucleotides align to TRBD2. Trimming took 4 bases from V and 9 from J; bases not matched to a gene: 5. The CDR3 covers 14 residues. From germline, CDR1 is SGHTA and CDR2 FQGNSA. This CDR3 reads CASSSLAGVSIQYF. DNA for the CDR3: TGTGCCAGCAGCTCACTAGCGGGGGTTAGCATTCAGTACTTC. Drawing the rest from reference TRBV7-2 and TRBJ2-4, the complete variable domain is GAGVSQSPSNKVTEKGKDVELRCDPISGHTALYWYRQSLGQGLEFLIYFQGNSAPDKSGLPSDRFSAERTGGSVSTLTIQRTQQEDSAVYLCASSSLAGVSIQYFGAGTRLSVL.

This clonotype appeared a few times. The rearrangement links TRBV2 to TRBJ1-6; D gene uncertain. CDR3 length equals 11 residues. The V end was cut by 5 bases, the J end by 7 bases, with 3 bases between. CDR1 and CDR2 (germline): SNHLY, FYNNEI. In nucleotides, the CDR3 is TGTGCCAGCAGTTCGAATTCACCCCTCCACTTT. Protein sequence: CASSSNSPLHF. Variable domain in full (rest from reference TRBV2 and TRBJ1-6): EPEVTQTPSHQVTQMGQEVILRCVPISNHLYFYWYRQILGQKVEFLVSFYNNEISEKSEIFDDQFSVERPDGSNFTLKIRSTKLEDSAMYFCASSSNSPLHFGNGTRLTVT.